These 32 T cell receptor beta chains were all obtained from the same sample, sequenced in a study of blood T cell repertoires in COVID-19. The method was immunoSEQ multiplex PCR; TCRdb's version includes in-frame clones alone and lacks a portion of them. The data hold 210,000 or so clones, with less than 90% observed a single time. Sequenced material: peripheral blood. The receptors here all came from a man aged 35 to 55 with active or convalescent COVID-19.

This chain joins TRBV5-8 and TRBJ2-1; a possible D gene is TRBD2 (6 bases). The CDR3 totals 15 residues. Trimming took off 4 bases at V and 0 bases at J, with 11 bases between the two ends. Germline loops: CDR1 SGHTS, CDR2 YDEGEE. CDR3 nucleotide sequence: TGTGCCAGCAGCCGGGGGAGGAGCTCCTACAATGAGCAGTTCTTC. Translation: CASSRGRSSYNEQFF.

The V gene is TRBV19, the J gene TRBJ1-5, with D possibly being TRBD1 (6 bases). Trimming took off 5 bases at V and 0 bases at J, with 20 bases between the two ends. The V gene's germline CDR1 is LNHDA and CDR2 SQIVND (reference sequence). The CDR3 contains 18 residues. This chain's CDR3 is CASSDDRITLYSNQPQHF. CDR3 in DNA: TGTGCCAGTAGTGATGACAGGATTACCCTATATAGCAATCAGCCCCAGCATTTT. The full variable domain, its missing parts supplied by reference TRBV19 and TRBJ1-5, is DGGITQSPKYLFRKEGQNVTLSCEQNLNHDAMYWYRQDPGQGLRLIYYSQIVNDFQKGDIAEGYSVSREKKESFPLTVTSAQKNPTAFYLCASSDDRITLYSNQPQHFGDGTRLSIL.

This chain links TRBV30 with TRBJ1-2, with 7 bases that match TRBD1. CDR1 is GTSNPN and CDR2 is SVGIG in the germline V gene (reference sequence). The length of the CDR3 is 13 residues. Trimming cost V 5 bases and J 7 bases; bases outside gene matches: 10. The CDR3 bases are TGTGCCTGGTCTTACAGGGGACGCTCTGGCTACACCTTC. It specifies CAWSYRGRSGYTF.

The CDR3 DNA reads TGTGCCTGGAGTGTATGGGGGGTAGGAGTCGATCAGCCCCAGCATTTT. Protein product: CAWSVWGVGVDQPQHF. The chain carries TRBV30 and TRBJ1-5; a weak D match, TRBD1 (5 bases). The CDR3 sequence is 16 residues long. V was cut by 0 bases and J by 5 bases, with 17 bases left in between. The germline CDR1 and CDR2 sequences are GTSNPN and SVGIG (reference sequence).

This clone has more than one count but fewer than ten. The V gene is TRBV19, the J gene TRBJ1-2, with 9 bases identical to TRBD1. Germline CDR1 reads LNHDA; CDR2 reads SQIVND (reference sequence). This CDR3 is built from 15 residues. The ends lost 3 bases at V and 5 bases at J; junction bases unmatched: 7. The CDR3 bases are TGTGCCAGTAGTATGGCACAGGGGGCTAGGTATGGCTACACCTTC. It is translated as CASSMAQGARYGYTF.

This clone was seen just once. This chain connects TRBV15 to TRBJ1-4; TRBD1 agrees at 7 bases. The CDR3 totals 19 residues. Losses at the gene ends were 0 bases for V and 6 bases for J; bases not matched to a gene: 16. CDR1 is LNHNV and CDR2 is YYDKDF in the germline V gene (reference sequence). Here the CDR3 reads CATSRDRIPGGQPYEKLFF. The DNA of the CDR3 is TGTGCCACCAGCAGAGATAGAATCCCTGGGGGACAGCCTTATGAAAAACTGTTTTTT.

The chain employs TRBV5-1 and TRBJ2-3, with 9 bases that match TRBD2. Unmatched junction bases numbered 5, after V lost 0 bases and J lost 0 bases. Per germline, CDR1 SGHRS and CDR2 YFSETQ. This CDR3 has 17 amino acids. The CDR3 region has the DNA TGCGCCAGCAGCTTGGCTCCTAGCGGGGTTAGCACAGATACGCAGTATTTT. Its translation: CASSLAPSGVSTDTQYF.

V is TRBV3-1 (or the pseudogene TRBV3-2) and J is TRBJ1-1; D ambiguous. V lost 1 base and J lost 1, with 4 bases in between. This CDR3 comprises 13 residues. Germline CDR1 and CDR2: LGHDT and YNNKEL (reference sequence). This chain's CDR3 is CASSQGANTEAFF. DNA of the CDR3: TGTGCCAGCAGCCAAGGGGCGAACACTGAAGCTTTCTTT.

The chain links TRBV27 to TRBJ1-1; the D gene is possibly TRBD1 (5 bases). CDR1 and CDR2 from the germline V gene are MNHEY and SMNVEV (reference sequence). V was cut by 6 bases and J by 1 base, with 12 bases left in between. This CDR3 spans 14 amino acids. The CDR3 loop is CASRYLDRNTEAFF. The CDR3 coding sequence is TGTGCCAGCAGATACCTAGACAGGAACACTGAAGCTTTCTTT.

The chain uses TRBV5-1 and TRBJ1-1, with D perhaps matching TRBD1 (5 bases). Germline V gives CDR1 SGHRS, CDR2 YFSETQ. The germline V and J ends were trimmed by 2 bases and 0 bases, with 14 bases remaining between them. This CDR3 is built from 16 residues. Written as DNA, the CDR3 is TGCGCCAGCAGCTTAGGGGTGGGGATTCTGAACACTGAAGCTTTCTTT. It encodes CASSLGVGILNTEAFF.

This sequence joins TRBV29-1 and TRBJ2-3; D not certain. The CDR3 is 13 amino acids. Per the germline V gene, CDR1 is SQVTM and CDR2 is ANQGSEA. Trimming removed 2 bases from V and 2 bases from J, with 8 bases in between. As DNA, the CDR3 is TGCAGCGTTGAATCTGTGGCCACAGATACGCAGTATTTT. Translation gives CSVESVATDTQYF.

This rearrangement joins TRBV19 to TRBJ1-3; no firm D call. This CDR3 comprises 15 residues. V lost 6 bases to trimming and J lost 3 bases, with 15 bases between them. The V gene's germline CDR1 is LNHDA and CDR2 SQIVND (reference sequence). The CDR3 DNA reads TGTGCCAGTAGGGATCCTGTCGGGGTTGGAAACACCATATATTTT. It translates to CASRDPVGVGNTIYF.

The chain uses TRBV5-5 and TRBJ1-1, with TRBD1 matching 8 bases. The germline CDR1 and CDR2 sequences are SGHKS and YYEKEE (reference sequence). The V and J ends lost 3 bases and 0 bases, in that order; junction bases with no gene match: 1. CDR3 length equals 14 residues. The CDR3 region is CASSWDRLNTEAFF. The CDR3, as DNA: TGTGCCAGCAGCTGGGACAGGCTGAACACTGAAGCTTTCTTT.

As DNA, the CDR3 is TGTGCCAGTAGTATGGTCCCAGGTGGAACCCAGTACTTC. Translation gives CASSMVPGGTQYF. The V gene is TRBV19, the J gene TRBJ2-5; no clear D gene. CDR3 size: 13 residues. V lost 3 bases and J 8 bases, leaving 13 bases between the germline ends. Germline values: CDR1 LNHDA, CDR2 SQIVND (reference sequence).

The J gene is TRBJ1-5, the V gene TRBV5-1; the D gene is possibly TRBD1 (6 bases). The CDR3 runs to 14 residues. Trimming shortened V by 4 bases and J by 3 bases, and 11 bases separated the two germline ends. From germline, CDR1 is SGHRS and CDR2 YFSETQ. CDR3 in amino acids: CASSKDSPNQPQHF. The CDR3, as DNA: TGCGCCAGCAGCAAGGACAGCCCCAATCAGCCCCAGCATTTT.

This clone occurred a few times. This chain joins TRBV11-2 and TRBJ1-2, with D tentatively TRBD1 (6 bases). Trimming cost V 3 bases and J 8 bases, with 13 bases left between them. This CDR3 region has 13 residues. Germline-derived CDR1 and CDR2 are SGHAT and FQNNGV. CDR3 nucleotides: TGTGCCAGCAGCTTGAGCACCCAGGGGGGCTACACCTTC. It is translated as CASSLSTQGGYTF.

The chain carries TRBV5-4 and TRBJ2-1, with D possibly being TRBD1 (6 bases). Trimming cost V 2 bases and J 7 bases, with 13 bases left between them. The CDR3 totals 14 residues. From germline, CDR1 is SGHNT and CDR2 YYREEE (reference sequence). This CDR3 reads CASSFTGGQNEQFF. CDR3 nucleotide sequence: TGTGCCAGCAGCTTTACTGGGGGCCAAAATGAGCAGTTCTTC.

The CDR3 reads CASSLPADGVDQPQHF. In DNA, the CDR3 is TGTGCCAGCAGCTTACCAGCGGATGGGGTGGATCAGCCCCAGCATTTT. The chain uses TRBV7-8 and TRBJ1-5, with D hard to call. The CDR3 covers 16 residues. The germline gives CDR1 SGHVS, CDR2 FQNEAQ. V lost 2 bases to trimming and J lost 5 bases, with 16 bases between them.

The genes are TRBV30 and TRBJ1-6, with no clear D. Germline V gene sequence: CDR1 GTSNPN, CDR2 SVGIG (reference sequence). Trimming stripped 0 bases from V and 13 bases from J, with 13 bases between. This CDR3 region has 13 residues. In DNA form, the CDR3 reads TGTGCCTGGAGTGTAGTCAGGCCCGCTCCCCTCCACTTT. It encodes CAWSVVRPAPLHF.

The J gene is TRBJ1-2, the V gene TRBV9; unclear D gene. The CDR3 loop spans 15 amino acids. The germline CDR1 and CDR2 sequences are SGDLS and YYNGEE. Trimming stripped 4 bases from V and 2 bases from J, with 15 bases between. The CDR3 region has the DNA TGTGCCAGCAGCCCCCGGACGGGATTAAACTATGGCTACACCTTC. It yields the protein CASSPRTGLNYGYTF.

This clone was seen a single time. This chain joins TRBV3-1 (or the pseudogene TRBV3-2) and TRBJ2-5, with 11 bases fitting TRBD1. Unmatched junction bases numbered 5, after V lost 1 base and J lost 4 bases. Germline V gives CDR1 LGHDT, CDR2 YNNKEL (reference sequence). The CDR3 has 16 residues. The CDR3 is CASSQADRGLRETQYF. In DNA form, the CDR3 reads TGTGCCAGCAGCCAAGCGGACAGGGGGCTTCGAGAGACCCAGTACTTC.

Comment on this clone: Other DNA sequences in this specimen translate into the identical CDR3. The chain couples TRBV29-1 to TRBJ2-1; 9 positions match TRBD2. V lost 3 bases, J lost 3 bases, and 6 bases stayed unmatched. The length of the CDR3 is 15 residues. Germline V lookup: CDR1 SQVTM, CDR2 ANQGSEA. The CDR3 DNA follows: TGCAGCGTTGATAGGGGTAGCGGGAGCTACAATGAGCAGTTCTTC. As protein: CSVDRGSGSYNEQFF.

The V call is TRBV6-6, the J call TRBJ2-1, with 8 bases fitting TRBD2. Germline loops: CDR1 MNHNY, CDR2 SVGAGI (reference sequence). The trim removed 6 bases at V and 4 bases at J, leaving 11 bases unmatched. CDR3 length: 16 amino acids. CDR3 residues: CASRDGGAGAYNEQFF. The CDR3 bases are TGTGCCAGCAGAGACGGGGGGGCTGGGGCTTACAATGAGCAGTTCTTC.

The gene calls are TRBV28 and TRBJ2-5; 9 bases agree with TRBD1. CDR3 length: 16 residues. The V gene end was trimmed by 3 bases and the J gene end by 4 bases; junction bases not matched to a gene: 9. CDR1 is MDHEN and CDR2 is SYDVKM in the germline V gene. The CDR3 sequence is CASSFIDGTGSETQYF. The DNA for the CDR3 is TGTGCCAGCAGTTTTATTGACGGGACAGGGTCAGAGACCCAGTACTTC.

The chain links TRBV6-6 to TRBJ2-1; 8 bases line up with TRBD2. V lost 5 bases to trimming and J lost 7 bases; unmatched junction nucleotides: 19. This CDR3 contains 18 residues. Germline CDR1 is MNHNY and CDR2 is SVGAGI (reference sequence). CDR3 amino acids: CASSPYLEREPWGNEQFF. As DNA, the CDR3 is TGTGCCAGCAGTCCCTACCTAGAGCGGGAGCCTTGGGGGAATGAGCAGTTCTTC.

This chain links TRBV28 with TRBJ2-3, with a possible D match to TRBD1 (6 bases). Trimming removed 5 bases from V and 1 base from J, with 10 bases in between. The CDR3 is made up of 14 amino acids. Germline CDR1 MDHEN, CDR2 SYDVKM. The CDR3 DNA reads TGTGCCAGCAGTACAAACAGGGGCACAGATACGCAGTATTTT. Its translation: CASSTNRGTDTQYF.

The chain is built from TRBV5-1 and TRBJ2-3; 11 positions agree with TRBD2. The trim removed 4 bases at V and 2 bases at J, leaving 9 bases unmatched. The length of the CDR3 is 17 residues. The germline CDR1 and CDR2 sequences are SGHRS and YFSETQ. The CDR3 region has the DNA TGCGCCAGCAGCAAACTGCTAGCGGGAGGATACACAGATACGCAGTATTTT. It yields the protein CASSKLLAGGYTDTQYF.

The chain couples TRBV28 to TRBJ1-1; a weak D match, TRBD1 (5 bases). Germline V lookup: CDR1 MDHEN, CDR2 SYDVKM. CDR3 length: 17 amino acids. V lost 6 bases and J 0 bases, leaving 20 bases between the germline ends. CDR3 DNA: TGTGCCAGCAGGGGACCGGGGACTTTTGCCATGAACACTGAAGCTTTCTTT. Protein: CASRGPGTFAMNTEAFF.

J is TRBJ1-2 and V is TRBV5-6; D possibly corresponds to TRBD1 (6 bases). Trimming stripped 0 bases from V and 6 bases from J, with 15 bases between. The CDR3 consists of 15 residues. Germline V lookup: CDR1 SGHDT, CDR2 YYEEEE. CDR3 loop: CASSLEVAGANGYTF. DNA for the CDR3: TGTGCCAGCAGCTTGGAGGTCGCAGGGGCGAATGGCTACACCTTC.

The J gene is TRBJ2-5, the V gene TRBV6-5, with 7 bases lining up with TRBD1. The CDR3 runs 12 residues. J was trimmed by 9 bases and V by 5 bases; bases with no gene match: 6. Germline CDR1 and CDR2: MNHEY and SVGAGI. The CDR3, as DNA: TGTGCCAGCAGTCCGACAGGGCCGGCCCAGTACTTC. Translating gives CASSPTGPAQYF.

The J gene is TRBJ1-5, the V gene TRBV30; the D gene is possibly TRBD1 (5 bases). CDR3 length equals 12 residues. Germline V gives CDR1 GTSNPN, CDR2 SVGIG (reference sequence). Trimming took 4 bases from V and 7 from J, leaving 11 bases between them. The DNA for the CDR3 is TGTGCCTGGAAAGGGGAAGGGCAGCCCCAGCATTTT. It translates to CAWKGEGQPQHF.

The chain has TRBV28 and TRBJ1-1; 9 bases are shared with TRBD1. The V gene's germline CDR1 is MDHEN and CDR2 SYDVKM. This CDR3 has 17 residues. With 5 bases clipped from V and 6 bases from J, the junction kept 16 bases outside the gene matches. The CDR3 nucleotides read TGTGCCAGCAGTAGAACAGGGGGCCACCTCTACGGGGCTGAAGCTTTCTTT. Amino acids: CASSRTGGHLYGAEAFF.